The clone carrying this TCR beta chain was detected only a few times. The target antigen is unknown. The data belong to a study of PD-L1 blockade in urothelial cancer. Study context: Researchers looked at the blood 3 weeks (second dose) and 6 weeks after treatment began. There were a median of about 140,000 T cells in blood samples. Notes on the study in general: Expansion of tumor-associated blood clones at 3 weeks was greater in durable-benefit patients.

The repertoire was sequenced with immunoSEQ multiplex PCR; TCRdb's copy has only in-frame clones and lacks some. The table lists about 100,000 clones, approximately 90% of them singletons. Every patient provided from 1 to 8 samples, collected pretreatment and on-treatment. The receptor's source is an elderly woman with urothelial cancer. This specimen was PBMCs, taken around atezolizumab (anti-PD-L1) treatment.

CDR3 amino acids: CASSPDRSGNTIYF. The CDR3 nucleotides read TGTGCCAGCAGCCCCGACAGGTCTGGAAACACCATATATTTT. The chain couples TRBV4-2 to TRBJ1-3; TRBD1 might be the D (6 bases). This CDR3 has 14 residues. Germline assignment: CDR1 LGHNA and CDR2 YNFKEQ. Trimming took off 4 bases at V and 1 base at J, with 8 bases between the two ends.